What follows are 8 T cell receptor beta chains derived from one specimen sequenced in a study of glioma-infiltrating T cells after dendritic cell vaccination. Here immunoSEQ multiplex PCR was the method, and the copy in TCRdb shows in-frame clones only, minus some. The table has 90,000 to 95,000 clones, approximately 80% seen once. Documented time point: after dendritic cell vaccination, including at tumor progression/relapse. The input for sequencing was blood, taken after dendritic cell vaccination. These receptors were taken from a human donor with glioblastoma.

The V and J genes are TRBV30 and TRBJ1-1; D unclear. The CDR3 has 12 residues. Germline V gene sequence: CDR1 GTSNPN, CDR2 SVGIG (reference sequence). V was clipped by 2 bases and J by 8 bases, with 12 bases between them. The CDR3 nucleotides are TGTGCCTGGAGTCCGGACTTCAGCGAAGCTTTCTTT. Its protein is CAWSPDFSEAFF. The full variable domain, its missing parts supplied by reference TRBV30 and TRBJ1-1, is SQTIHQWPATLVQPVGSPLSLECTVEGTSNPNLYWYRQAAGRGLQLLFYSVGIGQISSEVPQNLSASRPQDRQFILSSKKLLLSDSGFYLCAWSPDFSEAFFGQGTRLTVV.

The chain recombines TRBV20-1 with TRBJ2-1; 7 bases fit TRBD2. This CDR3 has 11 amino acids. J lost 4 bases, V lost 7 bases, and 1 base had no gene match. Germline V CDR1 and CDR2: DFQATT, SNEGSKA (reference sequence). CDR3: CSGREYNEQFF. CDR3 nucleotide sequence: TGCAGTGGGCGGGAGTACAATGAGCAGTTCTTC.

The chain is built from TRBV10-1 and TRBJ1-1; D may be TRBD1 (6 bases). The V gene lost 8 bases and the J gene lost 4 bases, with 17 bases spanning the gap. Germline V CDR1 and CDR2: WNHNN, SYGVQD (reference sequence). This CDR3 spans 14 amino acids. CDR3 region: CASSPTGGSTEAFF. CDR3 nucleotide sequence: TGCGCCAGCTCGCCGACAGGCGGAAGCACTGAAGCTTTCTTT.

The chain carries TRBV5-6 and TRBJ2-7, with 7 bases that match TRBD1. Germline V gene sequence: CDR1 SGHDT, CDR2 YYEEEE. V shed 0 bases and J 3 bases; nucleotides not matched to a gene: 3. CDR3 size: 14 residues. The CDR3 DNA is TGTGCCAGCAGCTTGGATCCAGGGGGCTACGAGCAGTACTTC. It encodes CASSLDPGGYEQYF.

The rearrangement links TRBV7-8 to TRBJ2-7; 10 bases line up with TRBD2. CDR1 SGHVS and CDR2 FQNEAQ come from the germline V gene. The ends lost 1 base at V and 4 bases at J; junction bases unmatched: 10. The CDR3 totals 17 residues. The CDR3 is CASSLGKTSGKSYEQYV. The CDR3 DNA is TGTGCCAGCAGCTTAGGTAAAACTAGCGGGAAGTCGTACGAGCAGTACGTC.

The chain is built from TRBV5-4 and TRBJ2-2; 12 positions agree with TRBD2. The CDR3 has 16 residues. V shed 3 bases and J 6 bases; nucleotides not matched to a gene: 6. Germline V gene data show CDR1 as SGHNT and CDR2 as YYREEE (reference sequence). The CDR3: CASSSLAGGPAGELFF. CDR3 nucleotide sequence: TGTGCCAGCAGCTCCCTAGCGGGAGGGCCGGCCGGGGAGCTGTTTTTT.

The chain couples TRBV6-5 to TRBJ2-3; 8 bases fit TRBD2. This CDR3 is built from 16 residues. The germline CDR1 and CDR2 sequences are MNHEY and SVGAGI. After removal of 4 bases from V and 2 bases from J, the junction contained 8 bases not matched to a gene. This chain's CDR3 is CASSSQAGALTDTQYF. CDR3 DNA: TGTGCCAGCAGTTCTCAAGCGGGGGCCCTCACAGATACGCAGTATTTT.

This sequence joins TRBV7-2 and TRBJ1-6, with 9 bases aligning to TRBD1. The CDR3 is 18 amino acids. Germline V CDR1 and CDR2: SGHTA, FQGNSA. After removal of 5 bases from V and 0 bases from J, the junction contained 8 bases not matched to a gene. CDR3 DNA: TGTGCCAGCAGCCTGATTCCGGGACAGGGCTCCTATAATTCACCCCTCCACTTT. Translated, it gives CASSLIPGQGSYNSPLHF. The full variable domain, with the rest looked up from reference TRBV7-2 and TRBJ1-6, is GAGVSQSPSNKVTEKGKDVELRCDPISGHTALYWYRQSLGQGLEFLIYFQGNSAPDKSGLPSDRFSAERTGGSVSTLTIQRTQQEDSAVYLCASSLIPGQGSYNSPLHFGNGTRLTVT.